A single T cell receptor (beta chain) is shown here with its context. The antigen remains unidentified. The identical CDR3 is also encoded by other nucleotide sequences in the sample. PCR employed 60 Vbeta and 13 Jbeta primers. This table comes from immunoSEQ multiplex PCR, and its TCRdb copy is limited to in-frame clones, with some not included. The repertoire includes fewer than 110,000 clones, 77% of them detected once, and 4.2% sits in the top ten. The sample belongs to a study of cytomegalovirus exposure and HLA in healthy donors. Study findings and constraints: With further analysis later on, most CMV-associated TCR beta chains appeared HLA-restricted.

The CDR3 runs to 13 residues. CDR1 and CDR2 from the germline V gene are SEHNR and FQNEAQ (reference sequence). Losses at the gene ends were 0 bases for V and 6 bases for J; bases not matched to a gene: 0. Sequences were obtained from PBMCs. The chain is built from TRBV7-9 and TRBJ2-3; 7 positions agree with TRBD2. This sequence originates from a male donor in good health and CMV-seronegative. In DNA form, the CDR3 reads TGTGCCAGCAGCTTAGCGGGGGGGGATACGCAGTATTTT. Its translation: CASSLAGGDTQYF.